The 13 T cell receptor beta chains listed next were all sequenced from one sample in a study of blood T cell repertoires in COVID-19. Sequencing was performed with immunoSEQ multiplex PCR; in TCRdb, only in-frame clones are kept and a portion is missing. The data contain around 88,000 clones, about 88% of them seen just once; the ten biggest clones take up about 2.7%. The sequenced sample was peripheral blood. These TCRs come from a woman older than 75 with acute or convalescent COVID-19.

This clone was counted a few times. The chain links TRBV9 to TRBJ2-2; D not certain. V was shortened by 4 bases and J by 4 bases, with 8 bases between the two germline ends. Germline V gene sequence: CDR1 SGDLS, CDR2 YYNGEE. The CDR3 covers 13 residues. DNA for the CDR3: TGTGCCAGCAGCCCTGGGCGCACCGGGGAGCTGTTTTTT. Its translation is CASSPGRTGELFF.

V and J are TRBV7-9 and TRBJ1-2, with D perhaps TRBD1 (6 bases). In germline, CDR1 is SEHNR, CDR2 FQNEAQ (reference sequence). CDR3 length: 14 residues. V lost 7 bases and J 2 bases, leaving 14 bases between the germline ends. CDR3 DNA sequence: TGTGCCAGCACCCTTACAGGGACGAACTATGGCTACACCTTC. Translated, it gives CASTLTGTNYGYTF.

The V and J genes are TRBV19 and TRBJ1-1; weak D call: TRBD1 (5 bases). Germline V gene data show CDR1 as LNHDA and CDR2 as SQIVND (reference sequence). There are 16 residues in the CDR3. Trimming cost V 3 bases and J 5 bases, with 19 bases left between them. The CDR3 nucleotides read TGTGCCAGTAGTATTCGGTTTGGGGGGACGGGGACTGAAGCTTTCTTT. Protein sequence: CASSIRFGGTGTEAFF. Full variable domain (rest looked up from reference TRBV19 and TRBJ1-1): DGGITQSPKYLFRKEGQNVTLSCEQNLNHDAMYWYRQDPGQGLRLIYYSQIVNDFQKGDIAEGYSVSREKKESFPLTVTSAQKNPTAFYLCASSIRFGGTGTEAFFGQGTRLTVV.

The rearrangement links TRBV5-4 to TRBJ1-4, with unresolved D. The CDR3 consists of 15 residues. The V end lost 4 bases, the J end lost 0 bases, and 10 bases lay between the germline ends. CDR1 is SGHNT, CDR2 YYREEE, per germline (reference sequence). The CDR3 reads CASSQSAATNEKLFF. CDR3 DNA: TGTGCCAGCAGCCAGAGTGCGGCAACTAATGAAAAACTGTTTTTT.

This chain uses TRBV28 with TRBJ2-1, with D tentatively TRBD2 (6 bases). Trimming shortened V by 0 bases and J by 6 bases, and 15 bases separated the two germline ends. The CDR3 contains 16 residues. CDR1 and CDR2 from the germline V gene are MDHEN and SYDVKM. For the CDR3, the DNA is TGTGCCAGCAGTTTATGGAGCGGGCTCCCCCCCAATGAGCAGTTCTTC. It specifies CASSLWSGLPPNEQFF. Based on the CDR3 plus reference TRBV28 and TRBJ2-1, the full variable domain is DVKVTQSSRYLVKRTGEKVFLECVQDMDHENMFWYRQDPGLGLRLIYFSYDVKMKEKGDIPEGYSVSREKKERFSLILESASTNQTSMYLCASSLWSGLPPNEQFFGPGTRLTVL.

The chain recombines TRBV29-1 with TRBJ1-4; D is possibly TRBD1 (6 bases). The CDR3 has 11 residues. V was shortened by 6 bases and J by 7 bases, with 9 bases between the two germline ends. Germline CDR1 and CDR2: SQVTM and ANQGSEA. The CDR3 DNA reads TGCAGCGTGGGACACGGTGAAAAACTGTTTTTT. Its translation is CSVGHGEKLFF.

The J gene is TRBJ2-7, the V gene TRBV6-2 or TRBV6-3; 9 bases are a match to TRBD2. Trimming took 4 bases from V and 4 from J; bases not matched to a gene: 2. Germline V CDR1 and CDR2: MNHEY, SVGEGT. The CDR3 spans 13 residues. This chain's CDR3 is CASSWTSEYEQYF. In DNA form, the CDR3 reads TGTGCCAGCAGTTGGACTAGCGAGTACGAGCAGTACTTC.

V is TRBV18 and J is TRBJ2-5, with D unclear. CDR1 is KGHSH and CDR2 is LQKENI in the germline V gene. This CDR3 has 15 amino acids. The ends were cut back, 4 bases at V and 3 bases at J, with 15 bases in the middle. CDR3 residues: CASSLGSAGEETQYF. The CDR3 bases are TGTGCCAGCTCACTCGGCTCGGCCGGAGAAGAGACCCAGTACTTC.

This chain uses TRBV19 with TRBJ1-3; possibly TRBD1 for D (5 bases). Germline-derived CDR1 and CDR2 are LNHDA and SQIVND (reference sequence). Trimming stripped 7 bases from V and 0 bases from J, with 13 bases between. This CDR3 spans 15 amino acids. As DNA, the CDR3 is TGTGCCAGTAAAGGCCGGGGGGACTCTGGAAACACCATATATTTT. Protein product: CASKGRGDSGNTIYF. Full variable domain (outside the CDR3, taken from reference TRBV19 and TRBJ1-3): DGGITQSPKYLFRKEGQNVTLSCEQNLNHDAMYWYRQDPGQGLRLIYYSQIVNDFQKGDIAEGYSVSREKKESFPLTVTSAQKNPTAFYLCASKGRGDSGNTIYFGEGSWLTVV.

This chain uses TRBV18 with TRBJ2-2; 7 bases map to TRBD1. This CDR3 region has 14 residues. The V and J ends lost 5 bases and 6 bases, in that order; junction bases with no gene match: 6. CDR1 is KGHSH, CDR2 LQKENI, per germline. The CDR3, as DNA: TGTGCCAGCTCATTATCCGGACAGGCCGGGGAGCTGTTTTTT. Protein product: CASSLSGQAGELFF.

The chain uses TRBV28 and TRBJ1-6; D gene unclear. Trimming left V 5 bases short and J 4 bases short, with 18 bases between. There are 17 residues in the CDR3. Looked up from germline, CDR1 is MDHEN and CDR2 is SYDVKM. The CDR3 reads CASSPRGTLDYNSPLHF. In nucleotides, the CDR3 is TGTGCCAGCAGTCCCCGGGGAACGTTGGATTATAATTCACCCCTCCACTTT.

The J gene is TRBJ1-1, the V gene TRBV6-5; D may be TRBD1 (6 bases). Trimming shortened V by 6 bases and J by 8 bases, and 16 bases separated the two germline ends. Germline-derived CDR1 and CDR2 are MNHEY and SVGAGI. This CDR3 is built from 13 residues. Here the CDR3 reads CASSPPGGAEAFF. CDR3 DNA sequence: TGTGCCAGCAGCCCCCCGGGGGGCGCCGAAGCTTTCTTT.

This rearrangement joins TRBV14 to TRBJ1-1, with a weak D call TRBD1 (6 bases). The germline V gene encodes CDR1 SGHDN and CDR2 FVKESK. The CDR3 has 14 residues. The V end was cut by 4 bases, the J end by 1 base, with 10 bases between. The CDR3, as DNA: TGTGCCAGCAGCCGACTGACAGGGAACACTGAAGCTTTCTTT. Translation gives CASSRLTGNTEAFF.